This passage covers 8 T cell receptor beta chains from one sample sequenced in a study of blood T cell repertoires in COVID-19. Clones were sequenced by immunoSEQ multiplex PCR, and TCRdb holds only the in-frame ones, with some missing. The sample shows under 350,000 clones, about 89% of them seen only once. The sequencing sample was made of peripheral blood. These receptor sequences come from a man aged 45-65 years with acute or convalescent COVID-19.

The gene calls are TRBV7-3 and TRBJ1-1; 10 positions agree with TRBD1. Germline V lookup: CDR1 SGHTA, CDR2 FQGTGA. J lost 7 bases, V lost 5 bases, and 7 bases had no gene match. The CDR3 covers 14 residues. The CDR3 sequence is CASSPGTGAGEAFF. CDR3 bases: TGTGCCAGCAGCCCCGGGACAGGGGCCGGTGAAGCTTTCTTT.

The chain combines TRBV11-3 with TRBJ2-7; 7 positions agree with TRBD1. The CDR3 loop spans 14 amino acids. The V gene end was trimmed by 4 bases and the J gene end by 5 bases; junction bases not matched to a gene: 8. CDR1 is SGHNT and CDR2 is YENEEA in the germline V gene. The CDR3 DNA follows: TGTGCCAGCAGCTACGGACAGGCTAACAACGAGCAGTACTTC. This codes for CASSYGQANNEQYF.

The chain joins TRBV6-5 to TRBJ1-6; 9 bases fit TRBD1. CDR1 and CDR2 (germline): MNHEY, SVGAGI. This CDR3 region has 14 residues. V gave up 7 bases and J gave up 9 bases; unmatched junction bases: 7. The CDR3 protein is CASTLGTGFSPLHF. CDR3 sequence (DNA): TGTGCCAGCACCCTGGGGACAGGGTTTTCACCCCTCCACTTT.

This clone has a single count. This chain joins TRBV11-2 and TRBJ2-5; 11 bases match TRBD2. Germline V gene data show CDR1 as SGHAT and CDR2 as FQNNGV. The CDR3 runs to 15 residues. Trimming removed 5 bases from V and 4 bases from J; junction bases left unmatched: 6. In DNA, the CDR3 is TGTGCCAGCAGCCAGGGACTAGCGGTGGCAGAGACCCAGTACTTC. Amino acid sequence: CASSQGLAVAETQYF.

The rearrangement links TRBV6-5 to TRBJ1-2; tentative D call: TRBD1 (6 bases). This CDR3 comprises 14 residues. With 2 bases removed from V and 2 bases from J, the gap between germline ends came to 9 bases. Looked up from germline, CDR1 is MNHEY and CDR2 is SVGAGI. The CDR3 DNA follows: TGTGCCAGCAGTTACGTAGACAGGAACTATGGCTACACCTTC. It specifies CASSYVDRNYGYTF.

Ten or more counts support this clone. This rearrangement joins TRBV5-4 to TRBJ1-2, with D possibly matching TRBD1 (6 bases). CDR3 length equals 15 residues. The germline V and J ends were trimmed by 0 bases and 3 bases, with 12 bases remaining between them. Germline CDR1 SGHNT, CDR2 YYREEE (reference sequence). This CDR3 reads CASSLDSRGDYGYTF. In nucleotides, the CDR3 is TGTGCCAGCAGCTTGGATTCCAGGGGAGACTATGGCTACACCTTC.

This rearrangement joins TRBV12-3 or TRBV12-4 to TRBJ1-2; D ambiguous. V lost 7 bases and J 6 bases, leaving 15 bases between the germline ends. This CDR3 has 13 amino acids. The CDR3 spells CASTVGAGHGYTF. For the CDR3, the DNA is TGTGCCAGCACTGTGGGTGCGGGCCATGGCTACACCTTC.

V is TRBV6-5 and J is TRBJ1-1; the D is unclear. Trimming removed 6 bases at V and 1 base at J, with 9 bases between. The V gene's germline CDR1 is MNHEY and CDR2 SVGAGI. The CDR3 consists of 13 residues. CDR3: CASSQRRNTEAFF. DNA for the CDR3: TGTGCCAGCAGCCAGAGGAGGAACACTGAAGCTTTCTTT.